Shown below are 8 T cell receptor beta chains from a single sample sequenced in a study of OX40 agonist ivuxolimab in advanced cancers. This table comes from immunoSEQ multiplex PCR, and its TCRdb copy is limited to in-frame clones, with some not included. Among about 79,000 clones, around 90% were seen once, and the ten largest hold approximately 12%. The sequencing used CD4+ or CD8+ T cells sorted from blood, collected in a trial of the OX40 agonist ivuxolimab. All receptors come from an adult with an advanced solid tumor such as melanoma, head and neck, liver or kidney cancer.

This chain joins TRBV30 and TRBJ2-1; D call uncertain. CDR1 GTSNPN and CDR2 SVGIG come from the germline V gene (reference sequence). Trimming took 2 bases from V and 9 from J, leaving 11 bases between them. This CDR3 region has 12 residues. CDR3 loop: CAWSRAATEQFF. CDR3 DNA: TGTGCCTGGAGTAGGGCAGCTACTGAGCAGTTCTTC.

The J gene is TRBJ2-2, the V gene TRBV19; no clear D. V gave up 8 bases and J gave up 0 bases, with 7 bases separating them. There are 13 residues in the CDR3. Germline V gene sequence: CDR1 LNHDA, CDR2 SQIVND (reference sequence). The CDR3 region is CASGKPNTGELFF. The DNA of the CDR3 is TGTGCCAGTGGTAAGCCGAACACCGGGGAGCTGTTTTTT.

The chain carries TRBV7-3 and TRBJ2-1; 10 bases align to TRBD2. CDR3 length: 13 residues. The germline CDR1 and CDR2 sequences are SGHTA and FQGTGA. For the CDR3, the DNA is TGTGACCCGAGGGGACTAGCGCCCCACGCGCAGTTCTTC. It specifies CDPRGLAPHAQFF. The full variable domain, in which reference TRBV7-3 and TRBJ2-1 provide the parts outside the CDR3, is GAGVSQTPSNKVTEKGKYVELRCDPISGHTALYWYRQSLGQGPEFLIYFQGTGAADDSGLPNDRFFAVRPEGSVSTLKIQRTERGDSAVYLCDPRGLAPHAQFFGPGTRLTVL.

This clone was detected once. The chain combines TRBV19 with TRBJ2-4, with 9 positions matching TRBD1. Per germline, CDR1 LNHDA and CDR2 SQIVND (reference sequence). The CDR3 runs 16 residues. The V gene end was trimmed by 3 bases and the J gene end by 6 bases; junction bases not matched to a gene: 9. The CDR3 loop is CASSIFPAGQGNIQYF. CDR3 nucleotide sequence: TGTGCCAGTAGTATCTTTCCCGCGGGACAGGGAAACATTCAGTACTTC.

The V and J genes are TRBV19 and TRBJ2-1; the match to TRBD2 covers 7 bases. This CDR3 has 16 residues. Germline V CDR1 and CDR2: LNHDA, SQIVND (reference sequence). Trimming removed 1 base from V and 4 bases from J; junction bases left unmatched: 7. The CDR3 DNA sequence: TGTGCCAGTAGTATAGTGGCGGGAGTAGGGTACAATGAGCAGTTCTTC. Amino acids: CASSIVAGVGYNEQFF.

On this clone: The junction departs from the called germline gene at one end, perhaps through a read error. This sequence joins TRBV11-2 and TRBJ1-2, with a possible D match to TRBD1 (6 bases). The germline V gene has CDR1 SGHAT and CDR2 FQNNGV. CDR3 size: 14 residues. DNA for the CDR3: TGTGCCAGCAGCCTAGAGGGACAAAGCTATGGCTACACCTTC. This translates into CASSLEGQSYGYTF.

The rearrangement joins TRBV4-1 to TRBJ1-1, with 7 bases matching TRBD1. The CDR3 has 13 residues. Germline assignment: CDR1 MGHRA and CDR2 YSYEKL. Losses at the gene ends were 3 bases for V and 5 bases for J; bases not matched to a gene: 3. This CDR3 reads CASSQYRGTEAFF. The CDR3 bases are TGCGCCAGCAGCCAGTACAGGGGAACTGAAGCTTTCTTT.

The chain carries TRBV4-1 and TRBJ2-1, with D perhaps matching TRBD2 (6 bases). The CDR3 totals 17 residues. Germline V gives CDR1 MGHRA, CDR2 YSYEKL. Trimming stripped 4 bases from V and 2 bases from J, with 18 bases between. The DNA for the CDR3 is TGCGCCAGCAGCCCCCAGACTAGGTTTGACGCCTACAATGAGCAGTTCTTC. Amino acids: CASSPQTRFDAYNEQFF.